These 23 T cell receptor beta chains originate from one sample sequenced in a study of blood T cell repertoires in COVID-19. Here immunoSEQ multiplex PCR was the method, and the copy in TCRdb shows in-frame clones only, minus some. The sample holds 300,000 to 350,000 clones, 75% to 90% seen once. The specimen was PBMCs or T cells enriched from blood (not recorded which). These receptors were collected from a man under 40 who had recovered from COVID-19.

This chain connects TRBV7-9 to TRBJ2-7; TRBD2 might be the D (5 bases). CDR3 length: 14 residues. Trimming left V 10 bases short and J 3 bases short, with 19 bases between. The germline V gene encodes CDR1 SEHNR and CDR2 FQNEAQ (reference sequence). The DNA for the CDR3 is TGTGCCATCCCAACACCGGGGAGCGTCTACGAGCAGTACTTC. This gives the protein CAIPTPGSVYEQYF. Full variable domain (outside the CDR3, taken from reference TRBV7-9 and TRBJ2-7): DTGVSQNPRHKITKRGQNVTFRCDPISEHNRLYWYRQTLGQGPEFLTYFQNEAQLEKSRLLSDRFSAERPKGSFSTLEIQRTEQGDSAMYLCAIPTPGSVYEQYFGPGTRLTVT.

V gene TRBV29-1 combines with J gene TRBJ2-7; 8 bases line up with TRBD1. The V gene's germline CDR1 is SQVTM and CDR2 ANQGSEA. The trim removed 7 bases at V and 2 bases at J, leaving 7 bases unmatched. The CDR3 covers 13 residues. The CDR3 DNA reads TGCAGCGCTAGGACAGGGTTGGCCTACGAGCAGTACTTC. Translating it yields CSARTGLAYEQYF.

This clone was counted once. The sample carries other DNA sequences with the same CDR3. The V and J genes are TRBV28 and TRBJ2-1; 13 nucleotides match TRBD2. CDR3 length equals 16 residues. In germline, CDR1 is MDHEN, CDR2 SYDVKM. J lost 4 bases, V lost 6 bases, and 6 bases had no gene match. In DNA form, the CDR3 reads TGTGCCAGCAGCGAGACTAGCGGGGGGCCGTACAATGAGCAGTTCTTC. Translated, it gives CASSETSGGPYNEQFF.

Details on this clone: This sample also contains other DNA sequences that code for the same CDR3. The CDR3 nucleotides are TGTGCCAGCAGCAGGGTGGGGCAGCCCCAGCATTTT. Translated, it gives CASSRVGQPQHF. The chain joins TRBV2 to TRBJ1-5; TRBD1 might be the D (5 bases). Germline V lookup: CDR1 SNHLY, CDR2 FYNNEI. The CDR3 is 12 amino acids. The V end lost 6 bases, the J end lost 7 bases, and 10 bases lay between the germline ends.

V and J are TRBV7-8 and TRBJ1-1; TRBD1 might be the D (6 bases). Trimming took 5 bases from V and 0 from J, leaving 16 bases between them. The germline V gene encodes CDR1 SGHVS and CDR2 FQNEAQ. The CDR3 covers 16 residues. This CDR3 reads CASSPRPGHLNTEAFF. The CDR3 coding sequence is TGTGCCAGCAGCCCACGCCCGGGACACCTGAACACTGAAGCTTTCTTT.

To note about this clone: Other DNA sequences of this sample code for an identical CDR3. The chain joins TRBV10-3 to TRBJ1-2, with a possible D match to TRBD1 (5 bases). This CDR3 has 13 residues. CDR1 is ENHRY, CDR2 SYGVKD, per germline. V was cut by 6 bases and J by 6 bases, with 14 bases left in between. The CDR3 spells CAISPGTGDGYTF. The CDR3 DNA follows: TGTGCCATCAGCCCCGGGACTGGAGATGGCTACACCTTC.

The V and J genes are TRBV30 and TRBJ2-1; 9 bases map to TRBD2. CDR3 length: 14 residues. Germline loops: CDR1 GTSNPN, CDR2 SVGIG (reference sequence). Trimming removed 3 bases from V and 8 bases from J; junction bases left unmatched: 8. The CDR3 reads CAWSGGGVMDEQFF. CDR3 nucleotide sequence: TGTGCCTGGAGCGGCGGGGGGGTCATGGATGAGCAGTTCTTC.

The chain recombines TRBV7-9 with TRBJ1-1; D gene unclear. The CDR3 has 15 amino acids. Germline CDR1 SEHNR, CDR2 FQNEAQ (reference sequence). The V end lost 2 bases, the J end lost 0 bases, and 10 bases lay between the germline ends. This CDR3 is CASSLLAGLNTEAFF. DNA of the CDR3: TGTGCCAGCAGCTTATTGGCGGGGTTGAACACTGAAGCTTTCTTT.

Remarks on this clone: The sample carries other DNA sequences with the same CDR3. The DNA for the CDR3 is TGTGCCAGCAGCCTAACTAGCGGACCCTACAATGAGCAGTTCTTC. This translates into CASSLTSGPYNEQFF. The rearrangement links TRBV7-9 to TRBJ2-1; TRBD2 aligns across 8 bases. J gave up 2 bases and V 5 bases, and 5 bases lay outside the gene matches. This CDR3 has 15 amino acids. Germline V CDR1 and CDR2: SEHNR, FQNEAQ (reference sequence).

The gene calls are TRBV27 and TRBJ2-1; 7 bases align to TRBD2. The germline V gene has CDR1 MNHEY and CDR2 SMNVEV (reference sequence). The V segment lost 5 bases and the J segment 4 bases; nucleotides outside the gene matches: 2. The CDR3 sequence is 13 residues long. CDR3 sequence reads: CASSDSGYNEQFF. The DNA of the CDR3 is TGTGCCAGCAGTGATAGCGGGTACAATGAGCAGTTCTTC.

The CDR3 region has the DNA TGTGCCAGCAGCTTGGCCCCAGCGGGGGGACGGGAGACCCAGTACTTC. It yields the protein CASSLAPAGGRETQYF. The genes are TRBV5-6 and TRBJ2-5, with 9 bases matching TRBD2. In germline, CDR1 is SGHDT, CDR2 YYEEEE. V lost 0 bases, J lost 5 bases, and 8 bases stayed unmatched. The CDR3 length is 16 residues.

The CDR3 region has the DNA TGTGCCAGCAGCGTAATGGGGGGCACCGGGGAGCTGTTTTTT. Encoded protein: CASSVMGGTGELFF. The rearrangement links TRBV9 to TRBJ2-2; D may be TRBD2 (6 bases). The length of the CDR3 is 14 residues. CDR1 SGDLS and CDR2 YYNGEE come from the germline V gene. The ends were cut back, 1 base at V and 4 bases at J, with 8 bases in the middle. The whole variable domain, remainder taken from reference TRBV9 and TRBJ2-2, is DSGVTQTPKHLITATGQRVTLRCSPRSGDLSVYWYQQSLDQGLQFLIQYYNGEERAKGNILERFSAQQFPDLHSELNLSSLELGDSALYFCASSVMGGTGELFFGEGSRLTVL.

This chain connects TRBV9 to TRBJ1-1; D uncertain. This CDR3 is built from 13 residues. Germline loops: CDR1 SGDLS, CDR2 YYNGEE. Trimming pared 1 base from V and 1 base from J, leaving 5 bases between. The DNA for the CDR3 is TGTGCCAGCAGCGTAAGGAGGAACACTGAAGCTTTCTTT. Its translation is CASSVRRNTEAFF.

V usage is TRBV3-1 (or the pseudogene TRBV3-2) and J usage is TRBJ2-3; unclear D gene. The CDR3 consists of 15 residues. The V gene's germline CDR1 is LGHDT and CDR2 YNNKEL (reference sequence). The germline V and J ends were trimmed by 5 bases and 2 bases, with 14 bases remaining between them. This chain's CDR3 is CASSERIGATDTQYF. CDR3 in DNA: TGTGCCAGCAGCGAGAGGATTGGAGCCACAGATACGCAGTATTTT.

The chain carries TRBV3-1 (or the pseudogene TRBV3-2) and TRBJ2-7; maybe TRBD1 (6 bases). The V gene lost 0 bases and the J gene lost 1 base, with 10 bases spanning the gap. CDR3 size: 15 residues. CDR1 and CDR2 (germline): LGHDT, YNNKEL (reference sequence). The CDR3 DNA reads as TGTGCCAGCAGCCAAGATGACACAGGGTCCTACGAGCAGTACTTC. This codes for CASSQDDTGSYEQYF.

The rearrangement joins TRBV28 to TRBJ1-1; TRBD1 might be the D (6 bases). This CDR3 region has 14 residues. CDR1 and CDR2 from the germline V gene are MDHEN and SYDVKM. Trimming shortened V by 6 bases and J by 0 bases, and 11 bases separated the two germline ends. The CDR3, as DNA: TGTGCCAGCAGCCTACAGGGAGTGAACACTGAAGCTTTCTTT. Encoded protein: CASSLQGVNTEAFF.

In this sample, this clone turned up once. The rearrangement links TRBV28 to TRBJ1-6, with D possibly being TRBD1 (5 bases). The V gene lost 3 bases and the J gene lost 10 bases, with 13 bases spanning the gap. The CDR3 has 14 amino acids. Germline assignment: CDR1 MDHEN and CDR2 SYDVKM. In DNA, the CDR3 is TGTGCCAGCAGTTTTCGACAGAATAGCTCACCCCTCCACTTT. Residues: CASSFRQNSSPLHF.

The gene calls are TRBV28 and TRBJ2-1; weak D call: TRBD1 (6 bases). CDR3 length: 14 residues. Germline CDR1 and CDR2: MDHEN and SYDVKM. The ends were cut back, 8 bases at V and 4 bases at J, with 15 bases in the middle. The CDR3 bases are TGTGCCAGCCGAGCCGGGACACATTACAATGAGCAGTTCTTC. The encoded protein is CASRAGTHYNEQFF.

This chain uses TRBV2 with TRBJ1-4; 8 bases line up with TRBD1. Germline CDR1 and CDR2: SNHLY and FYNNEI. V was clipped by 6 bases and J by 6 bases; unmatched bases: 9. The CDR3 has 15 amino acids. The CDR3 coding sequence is TGTGCCAGCAGGAACTACAGGGGGGGGGATGAAAAACTGTTTTTT. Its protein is CASRNYRGGDEKLFF. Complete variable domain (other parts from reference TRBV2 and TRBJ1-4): EPEVTQTPSHQVTQMGQEVILRCVPISNHLYFYWYRQILGQKVEFLVSFYNNEISEKSEIFDDQFSVERPDGSNFTLKIRSTKLEDSAMYFCASRNYRGGDEKLFFGSGTQLSVL.

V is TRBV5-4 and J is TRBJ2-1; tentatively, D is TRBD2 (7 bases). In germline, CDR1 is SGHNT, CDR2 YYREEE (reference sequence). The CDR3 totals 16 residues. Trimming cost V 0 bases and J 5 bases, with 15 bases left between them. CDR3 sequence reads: CASSLAWGGPNNEQFF. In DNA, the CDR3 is TGTGCCAGCAGCTTGGCCTGGGGGGGGCCGAACAATGAGCAGTTCTTC. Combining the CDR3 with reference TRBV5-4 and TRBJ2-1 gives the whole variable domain ETGVTQSPTHLIKTRGQQVTLRCSSQSGHNTVSWYQQALGQGPQFIFQYYREEENGRGNFPPRFSGLQFPNYSSELNVNALELDDSALYLCASSLAWGGPNNEQFFGPGTRLTVL.

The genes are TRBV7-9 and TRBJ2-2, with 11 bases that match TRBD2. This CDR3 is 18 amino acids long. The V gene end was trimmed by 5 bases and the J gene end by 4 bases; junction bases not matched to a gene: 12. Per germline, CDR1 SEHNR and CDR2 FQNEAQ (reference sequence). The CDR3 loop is CASSRQVAGGPGTGELFF. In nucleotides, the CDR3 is TGTGCCAGCAGCCGCCAGGTAGCGGGGGGGCCTGGCACCGGGGAGCTGTTTTTT. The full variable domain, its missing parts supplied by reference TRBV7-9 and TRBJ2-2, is DTGVSQNPRHKITKRGQNVTFRCDPISEHNRLYWYRQTLGQGPEFLTYFQNEAQLEKSRLLSDRFSAERPKGSFSTLEIQRTEQGDSAMYLCASSRQVAGGPGTGELFFGEGSRLTVL.

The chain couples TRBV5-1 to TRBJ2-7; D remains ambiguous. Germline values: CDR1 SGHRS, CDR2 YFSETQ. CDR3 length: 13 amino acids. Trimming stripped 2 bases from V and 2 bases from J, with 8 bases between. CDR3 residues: CASSFAETYEQYF. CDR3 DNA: TGCGCCAGCAGCTTTGCGGAGACCTACGAGCAGTACTTC. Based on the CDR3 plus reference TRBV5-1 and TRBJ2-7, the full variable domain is KAGVTQTPRYLIKTRGQQVTLSCSPISGHRSVSWYQQTPGQGLQFLFEYFSETQRNKGNFPGRFSGRQFSNSRSEMNVSTLELGDSALYLCASSFAETYEQYFGPGTRLTVT.

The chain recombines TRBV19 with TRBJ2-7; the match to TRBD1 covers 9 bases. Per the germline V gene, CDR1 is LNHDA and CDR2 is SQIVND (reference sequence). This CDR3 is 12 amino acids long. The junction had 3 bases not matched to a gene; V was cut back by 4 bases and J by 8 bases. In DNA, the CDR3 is TGTGCCAGTAGTACACAGGGGGCGCAGCAGTACTTC. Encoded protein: CASSTQGAQQYF.